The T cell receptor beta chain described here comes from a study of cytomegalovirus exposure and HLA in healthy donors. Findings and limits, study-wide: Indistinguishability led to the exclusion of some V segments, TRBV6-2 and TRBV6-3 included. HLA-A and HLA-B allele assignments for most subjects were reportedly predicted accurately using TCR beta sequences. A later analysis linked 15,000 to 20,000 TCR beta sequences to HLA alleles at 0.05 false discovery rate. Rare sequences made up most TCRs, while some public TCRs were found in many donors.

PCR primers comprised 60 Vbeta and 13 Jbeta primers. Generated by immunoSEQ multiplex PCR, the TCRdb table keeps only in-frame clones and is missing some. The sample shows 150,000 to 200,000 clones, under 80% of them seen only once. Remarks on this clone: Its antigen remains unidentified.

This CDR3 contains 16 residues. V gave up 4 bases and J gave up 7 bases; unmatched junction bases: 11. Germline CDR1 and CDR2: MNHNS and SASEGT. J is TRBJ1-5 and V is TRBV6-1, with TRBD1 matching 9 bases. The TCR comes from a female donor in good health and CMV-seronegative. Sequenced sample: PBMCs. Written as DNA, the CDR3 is TGTGCCAGCAGTGCCTCAAGCGGGACAGGGAGACAGCCCCAGCATTTT. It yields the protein CASSASSGTGRQPQHF.